This TCR beta chain came from a study of blood T cell repertoires in COVID-19. Study at large: The United States, Italy and Spain supplied acute and convalescent COVID-19 samples. Sources were T cells, B-cell-depleted T cells, or PBMCs; the material itself was cDNA or gDNA.

CDR3 length equals 16 residues. Germline values: CDR1 SGHTA, CDR2 FQGNSA. Trimming at V came to 5 bases and at J to 1 base, leaving 4 bases not matched to a gene. The authors' processing: The assay estimated nucleated cells by amplifying reference gene primers. TCRdb's copy holds only in-frame clones and misses some; the assay was immunoSEQ multiplex PCR. V, J and clone size reflect that table, while D and trimming were determined from the DNA. The table has 80,000 to 90,000 clones, 80% to 90% seen once; the top ten hold approximately 1.3%. This TCR derives from a man aged 80 or over with active or convalescent COVID-19. The chain links TRBV7-2 to TRBJ2-2; 10 bases match TRBD2. Sequencing input: peripheral blood. This chain's CDR3 is CASSPRTSGNTGELFF. Written as DNA, the CDR3 is TGTGCCAGCAGCCCTCGGACTAGCGGGAACACCGGGGAGCTGTTTTTT.